Each of the 8 T cell receptor beta chains below was sequenced from the same sample in a study of T cell clones after liver transplantation. Repertoires were generated with immunoSEQ multiplex PCR, while TCRdb's copy carries only in-frame clones and drops some. This table holds approximately 71,000 clones, more than 85% found once. Sample: CD4+ T cells from blood, taken less than 28 months after liver transplant. Receptor source: a human patient who received a liver transplant. Certain T cells may be donor cells from the graft.

This clone was seen just once. The chain links TRBV7-2 to TRBJ1-5; TRBD1 might be the D (6 bases). This CDR3 is built from 15 residues. Trimming removed 1 base from V and 4 bases from J, with 11 bases in between. Per germline, CDR1 SGHTA and CDR2 FQGNSA. The CDR3 loop is CASSLDRQDNQPQHF. DNA for the CDR3: TGTGCCAGCAGCTTAGATAGACAGGATAATCAGCCCCAGCATTTT. Full variable domain (missing parts from reference TRBV7-2 and TRBJ1-5): GAGVSQSPSNKVTEKGKDVELRCDPISGHTALYWYRQSLGQGLEFLIYFQGNSAPDKSGLPSDRFSAERTGGSVSTLTIQRTQQEDSAVYLCASSLDRQDNQPQHFGDGTRLSIL.

This clone has just a few counts. The chain carries TRBV5-1 and TRBJ2-1, with 7 bases matching TRBD2. The V and J ends lost 2 bases and 4 bases, in that order; junction bases with no gene match: 12. The CDR3 is 17 amino acids. Germline V gene lookup returns CDR1 SGHRS and CDR2 YFSETQ. CDR3 loop: CASSLVGVQRGYNEQFF. The CDR3 DNA follows: TGCGCCAGCAGCTTAGTCGGCGTCCAGCGGGGATACAATGAGCAGTTCTTC.

This clone appeared a few times. The J gene is TRBJ2-1, the V gene TRBV2; D ambiguous. Germline values: CDR1 SNHLY, CDR2 FYNNEI. Trimming shortened V by 0 bases and J by 9 bases, and 9 bases separated the two germline ends. The CDR3 spans 13 residues. Written as DNA, the CDR3 is TGTGCCAGCAGTGAAGCGCTTGTTATTGAGCAGTTCTTC. This gives the protein CASSEALVIEQFF. Full variable domain (outside the CDR3, taken from reference TRBV2 and TRBJ2-1): EPEVTQTPSHQVTQMGQEVILRCVPISNHLYFYWYRQILGQKVEFLVSFYNNEISEKSEIFDDQFSVERPDGSNFTLKIRSTKLEDSAMYFCASSEALVIEQFFGPGTRLTVL.

The chain has TRBV19 and TRBJ2-3; 11 bases match TRBD2. V lost 6 bases, J lost 0 bases, and 5 bases stayed unmatched. Germline CDR1 reads LNHDA; CDR2 reads SQIVND (reference sequence). The CDR3 is 16 residues long. CDR3 protein: CASRPLAGGSTDTQYF. DNA of the CDR3: TGTGCCAGTAGGCCGCTAGCGGGAGGAAGCACAGATACGCAGTATTTT.

CDR3: CASSISSGGNEQFF. DNA for the CDR3: TGTGCCAGTAGTATCTCGAGCGGGGGGAATGAGCAGTTCTTC. The J gene is TRBJ2-1, the V gene TRBV19; TRBD2 agrees at 9 bases. The ends lost 3 bases at V and 7 bases at J; junction bases unmatched: 4. Germline V CDR1 and CDR2: LNHDA, SQIVND (reference sequence). CDR3 length equals 14 residues.

The chain uses TRBV25-1 and TRBJ2-1; D gene ambiguous. V lost 6 bases and J lost 4, with 4 bases in between. The CDR3 covers 11 residues. Germline CDR1 MGHDK, CDR2 SYGVNS. The CDR3 DNA follows: TGTGCCAGCAGAAAGTACAATGAGCAGTTCTTC. Translated: CASRKYNEQFF.

The chain couples TRBV9 to TRBJ1-3; TRBD1 might be the D (5 bases). Deletions cut 4 bases from V and 4 bases from J, with 15 bases between. CDR3 length equals 15 residues. Germline V lookup: CDR1 SGDLS, CDR2 YYNGEE. CDR3 sequence reads: CASSPTEGRGNTIYF. CDR3 sequence (DNA): TGTGCCAGCAGCCCGACAGAGGGGAGAGGAAACACCATATATTTT.

This chain connects TRBV7-9 to TRBJ2-4, with D unclear. Trimming took off 1 base at V and 14 bases at J, with 15 bases between the two ends. This CDR3 has 13 amino acids. Germline CDR1 reads SEHNR; CDR2 reads FQNEAQ (reference sequence). The CDR3: CASSLGTSEIKYF. The CDR3 DNA follows: TGTGCCAGCAGCTTAGGAACCTCTGAAATTAAGTACTTC.